A single sample is the source of the 18 T cell receptor beta chains below, sequenced in a study of T cells in Graves' hyperthyroidism and ophthalmopathy. RNA transcripts gave rise to amplified TCR beta CDR3 regions. With the HTBI primer set, the TCR CDR3 went through a first round of RT-PCR. TCRdb reanalysed the multiplex PCR reads using MiXCR and keeps one entry per CDR3 protein. The table records some 400,000 distinct CDR3 sequences, less than 15% of them present only once. What was sequenced was blood. The receptors come from a man aged 30 to 45 with Graves' hyperthyroidism that later progressed to Graves' ophthalmopathy.

This clonotype has a count of ten or more. The V call is TRBV20-1, the J call TRBJ1-5; D uncertain. Germline CDR1 is DFQATT and CDR2 is SNEGSKA (reference sequence). This CDR3 has 12 amino acids. Deletions cut 3 bases from V and 3 bases from J, with 6 bases between. CDR3 DNA sequence: TGCAGTGCTAGTGCGTACAATCAGCCCCAGCATTTT. Translating gives CSASAYNQPQHF.

There are a few counts of this clonotype. The chain links TRBV6-1 to TRBJ2-5; tentative D call: TRBD2 (5 bases). This CDR3 contains 12 residues. Germline CDR1 is MNHNS and CDR2 is SASEGT. Trimming removed 6 bases from V and 7 bases from J, with 12 bases in between. Here the CDR3 reads CASRALEGTQYF. The CDR3, as DNA: TGTGCCAGCAGGGCCCTAGAGGGGACCCAGTACTTC.

There are many counts of this clonotype. J is TRBJ2-7 and V is TRBV28; unclear D gene. This CDR3 is built from 14 residues. The V gene's germline CDR1 is MDHEN and CDR2 SYDVKM. Trimming stripped 8 bases from V and 4 bases from J, with 18 bases between. The CDR3 protein is CASSTVGLSYEQYF. The DNA for the CDR3 is TGTGCCAGCTCGACGGTAGGTCTATCATACGAGCAGTACTTC.

This chain connects TRBV7-9 to TRBJ1-2, with D possibly TRBD1 on 5 matching bases. V was pared by 5 bases and J by 13 bases, with 17 bases between. The CDR3 sequence is 12 residues long. CDR1 and CDR2 (germline): SEHNR, FQNEAQ (reference sequence). The CDR3: CASSPPGRPGTF. Here the CDR3 DNA reads TGTGCCAGCAGCCCACCGGGACGCCCTGGCACCTTC.

This chain connects TRBV5-1 to TRBJ1-4, with 7 bases identical to TRBD1. Germline V gene data show CDR1 as SGHRS and CDR2 as YFSETQ. V trimming: 4 bases; J trimming: 6 bases; junction bases outside the gene matches: 9. This CDR3 spans 15 amino acids. In DNA, the CDR3 is TGCGCCAGCAGCGGGGATGACAGGGCAGATGAAAAACTGTTTTTT. It encodes CASSGDDRADEKLFF.

This clonotype was recorded a few times. Being one base from a much bigger clone, this may be a read error. This rearrangement joins TRBV6-5 to TRBJ1-2, with TRBD1 as a possible D gene (6 bases). The germline gives CDR1 MNHEY, CDR2 SVGAGI. Trimming removed 2 bases at V and 5 bases at J, with 15 bases between. The length of the CDR3 is 15 residues. The CDR3 reads CASSYERTVRYGYTF. The CDR3 DNA reads TGTGCCAGCAGTTACGAAAGGACAGTCAGATATGGCTACACCTTC.

The rearrangement uses TRBV19 and TRBJ1-2; D is undetermined. This CDR3 region has 11 residues. V shed 3 bases and J shed 8 bases, with 7 bases lying between them. Germline CDR1 and CDR2: LNHDA and SQIVND (reference sequence). CDR3 DNA: TGTGCCAGTAGTATGCTAAACGGCTACACCTTC. This translates into CASSMLNGYTF.

This sequence joins TRBV3-1 and TRBJ2-2, with 11 bases fitting TRBD2. V lost 2 bases, J lost 8 bases, and 7 bases stayed unmatched. Germline V gives CDR1 LGHDT, CDR2 YNNKEL (reference sequence). The length of the CDR3 is 16 residues. The CDR3 loop is CASSQWVAGGLGELFF. The DNA for the CDR3 is TGTGCCAGCAGCCAATGGGTAGCGGGGGGGCTGGGGGAGCTGTTTTTT.

This clonotype was seen at least ten times. The V gene is TRBV6-1, the J gene TRBJ1-5; D remains unclear. CDR3 length equals 13 residues. V lost 5 bases, J lost 7 bases, and 12 bases lay in between. CDR1 MNHNS and CDR2 SASEGT come from the germline V gene. The CDR3 spells CASSSQAQQPQHF. The CDR3 DNA is TGTGCCAGCAGTTCCCAGGCCCAGCAGCCCCAGCATTTT.

This clonotype occurred a few times. The chain recombines TRBV15 with TRBJ2-5; 7 positions agree with TRBD2. Unmatched junction bases numbered 10, after V lost 1 base and J lost 5 bases. The germline V gene encodes CDR1 LNHNV and CDR2 YYDKDF (reference sequence). The CDR3 runs to 16 residues. CDR3 nucleotides: TGTGCCACCAGCAGAGTCCCGCTAACGGGGGGTGAGACCCAGTACTTC. Encoded protein: CATSRVPLTGGETQYF.

This clonotype was picked up a small number of times. V usage is TRBV19 and J usage is TRBJ1-6; perhaps TRBD1 as D (6 bases). The V gene lost 5 bases and the J gene lost 9 bases, with 20 bases spanning the gap. This CDR3 contains 16 residues. Germline CDR1 is LNHDA and CDR2 is SQIVND (reference sequence). The CDR3 DNA reads TGTGCCAGTAGTCTCCAGACAGGCCCGTTGAGTTCACCCCTCCACTTT. This sequence encodes CASSLQTGPLSSPLHF.

The V call is TRBV5-8, the J call TRBJ1-2; D gene uncertain. This CDR3 has 15 amino acids. Germline assignment: CDR1 SGHTS and CDR2 YDEGEE. V shed 0 bases and J shed 5 bases, with 14 bases lying between them. As DNA, the CDR3 is TGTGCCAGCAGCTTGGATTTGAGGAACTTTTATGGCTACACCTTC. It encodes CASSLDLRNFYGYTF.

Ten or more counts support this clonotype. The V call is TRBV7-9, the J call TRBJ1-2; D remains unclear. The CDR3 has 15 residues. Trimming left V 5 bases short and J 4 bases short, with 17 bases between. CDR1 and CDR2 (germline): SEHNR, FQNEAQ (reference sequence). The CDR3 DNA sequence: TGTGCCAGCAGCCAAGACGTGGACGAGATCTATGGCTACACCTTC. Its translation: CASSQDVDEIYGYTF.

This clonotype was detected ten times or more. The chain is built from TRBV18 and TRBJ2-3; maybe TRBD2 (7 bases). Germline V gives CDR1 KGHSH, CDR2 LQKENI. Trimming stripped 3 bases from V and 5 bases from J, with 15 bases between. The CDR3 runs to 15 residues. The DNA for the CDR3 is TGTGCCAGCTCACCGGCGGGGGCCCCGGGAGATACGCAGTATTTT. This encodes CASSPAGAPGDTQYF.

V usage is TRBV7-3 and J usage is TRBJ2-1; no clear D. Between the trimmed V and J ends, which lost 0 bases and 4 bases, there was a span of 7 bases. The CDR3 extends over 14 amino acids. Germline CDR1 reads SGHTA; CDR2 reads FQGTGA. The CDR3 DNA reads TGTGCCAGCAGCTTAACGATAAGTTACAATGAGCAGTTCTTC. Residues: CASSLTISYNEQFF.

The DNA for the CDR3 is TGTGCCAGCAGTTATAGTAGTAACTTGCCGACCGAGCAGTACTTC. Translated, it gives CASSYSSNLPTEQYF. The chain links TRBV6-6 to TRBJ2-7; D not resolved. The CDR3 runs to 15 residues. Trimming left V 3 bases short and J 6 bases short, with 18 bases between. Germline-derived CDR1 and CDR2 are MNHNY and SVGAGI (reference sequence).

This clonotype was seen repeatedly, ten times or more. The chain employs TRBV2 and TRBJ1-5; possible D gene TRBD1, 5 bases. Per the germline V gene, CDR1 is SNHLY and CDR2 is FYNNEI. The CDR3 sequence is 15 residues long. Trimming cost V 3 bases and J 2 bases, with 11 bases left between them. The CDR3 is CASSERLGGNQPQHF. The CDR3 nucleotides are TGTGCCAGCAGTGAGAGACTGGGGGGCAATCAGCCCCAGCATTTT.

In its sample, this clonotype was seen many times. The chain couples TRBV4-1 to TRBJ1-5; no reliable D call. Germline V gene sequence: CDR1 MGHRA, CDR2 YSYEKL. CDR3 length: 15 amino acids. Trimming took off 1 base at V and 0 bases at J, with 7 bases between the two ends. CDR3 loop: CASSQVGYSNQPQHF. DNA of the CDR3: TGCGCCAGCAGCCAAGTTGGGTATAGCAATCAGCCCCAGCATTTT.